This is a list of T cell receptor beta chains from one sample in a study of CD8 T cells in Susac syndrome. TCRdb called the immunoSEQ multiplex PCR reads again in MiXCR, with one record for every CDR3 protein. The sample consists of about 120,000 distinct CDR3 sequences, 85% to 95% of them appearing once. The sample was CD8+ T cells from PBMCs. These receptors all stem from a human donor with Susac syndrome. CDR3s include the opening cysteine and the closing phenylalanine or tryptophan. A D gene is named only where the DNA matches it firmly. Clone size, where shown, is once, few, many, or a class for clones that have expanded.

.	.	TRBV3-1	14	TRBJ1-2	CASSQEEQEYGYTF	TGTGCCAGCAGCCAAGAAGAGCAGGAATATGGCTACACCTTC
TRBD1	.	TRBV9	13	TRBJ1-2	CASSLQGAWGYTF	TGTGCCAGCAGCCTCCAGGGGGCTTGGGGCTACACCTTC
TRBD2	.	TRBV19	14	TRBJ2-1	CASSPSGFYNEQFF	TGTGCCAGTAGTCCTAGCGGCTTCTACAATGAGCAGTTCTTC
TRBD2	.	TRBV6-2/TRBV6-3	22	TRBJ2-5	CASTVRGYSRAKAGGPEETQYF	TGTGCCTCCACTGTTCGAGGGTATTCTAGGGCCAAAGCGGGGGGGCCCGAAGAGACCCAGTACTTC
.	.	TRBV11-3	15	TRBJ1-1	CASSPMGGPNTEAFF	TGTGCCAGCAGCCCCATGGGCGGCCCGAACACTGAAGCTTTCTTT
.	.	TRBV11-2	12	TRBJ1-1	CASRLGSPEAFF	TGTGCCAGCAGACTAGGGAGTCCTGAAGCTTTCTTT
TRBD1	.	TRBV25-1	13	TRBJ2-1	CASRETGANEQFF	TGTGCCAGCAGGGAGACAGGGGCCAATGAGCAGTTCTTC
.	once	TRBV27	14	TRBJ1-1	CASSLLGTGTEAFF	TGTGCCAGCAGTTTATTGGGGACGGGAACTGAAGCTTTCTTT
.	few	TRBV19	13	TRBJ2-7	CASSPGAIYEQYF	TGTGCCAGTAGCCCGGGGGCGATTTACGAGCAGTACTTC
.	.	TRBV4-1	12	TRBJ1-6	CASSQRASPLHF	TGCGCCAGCAGCCAAAGGGCCTCACCCCTCCACTTT
.	.	TRBV7-9	14	TRBJ1-1	CASNPGGVDTEAFF	TGTGCCAGCAACCCCGGCGGAGTCGACACTGAAGCTTTCTTT
.	.	TRBV20-1	14	TRBJ1-4	CSASPTATNEKLFF	TGCAGTGCTAGCCCCACCGCAACTAATGAAAAACTGTTTTTT
.	once	TRBV2	15	TRBJ1-4	CASSEALLGGEKLFF	TGTGCCAGCAGTGAAGCGCTTTTGGGTGGGGAAAAACTGTTTTTT
TRBD1	.	TRBV27	15	TRBJ1-2	CASSFSQGAGYGYTF	TGTGCCAGCAGTTTCTCACAGGGGGCAGGCTATGGCTACACCTTC
.	.	TRBV27	13	TRBJ1-2	CASSLGPSGGYTF	TGTGCCAGCAGTTTAGGCCCCTCGGGAGGCTACACCTTC
TRBD2	.	TRBV7-2	15	TRBJ2-7	CASSPSGGDLYEQYF	TGTGCCAGCAGCCCTAGCGGGGGTGATCTTTACGAGCAGTACTTC
.	.	TRBV15	15	TRBJ1-5	CATSRSFEGNQPQHF	TGTGCCACCAGCAGGTCCTTTGAGGGCAATCAGCCCCAGCATTTT
.	.	TRBV9	15	TRBJ2-7	CASSVGGGGLGEQYF	TGTGCCAGCAGCGTTGGGGGAGGGGGTCTCGGTGAGCAGTACTTC
.	.	TRBV27	12	TRBJ2-2	CASSLYGGELFF	TGTGCCAGCAGTTTATATGGTGGGGAGCTGTTTTTT
.	.	TRBV3-1	12	TRBJ1-1	CASSPYNTEAFF	TGTGCCAGCAGCCCTTACAACACTGAAGCTTTCTTT
.	.	TRBV12-5	13	TRBJ2-1	CASGAPSYNEQFF	TGTGCTAGTGGTGCCCCCTCCTACAATGAGCAGTTCTTC
.	.	TRBV10-3	14	TRBJ1-6	CAISETGGNSPLHF	TGTGCCATCAGTGAGACAGGTGGGAATTCACCCCTCCACTTT
TRBD1	.	TRBV2	17	TRBJ1-1	CASSGRPPGQGNTEAFF	TGTGCCAGCAGTGGGAGACCTCCGGGACAGGGGAACACTGAAGCTTTCTTT
.	.	TRBV7-6	15	TRBJ2-7	CASSLSSGEFYEQYF	TGTGCCAGCAGCTTATCCTCCGGGGAGTTCTACGAGCAGTACTTC
.	.	TRBV30	11	TRBJ2-1	CAWTLRVEQFF	TGTGCCTGGACCTTACGGGTTGAGCAGTTCTTC
.	.	TRBV27	15	TRBJ2-5	CASSLGAGAGETQYF	TGTGCCAGCAGTTTAGGGGCGGGGGCTGGGGAGACCCAGTACTTC
TRBD1	.	TRBV29-1	12	TRBJ1-1	CSVGTGSTEAFF	TGCAGCGTAGGGACAGGGAGCACTGAAGCTTTCTTT
.	.	TRBV7-8	15	TRBJ2-1	CASSSREGVIDEQFF	TGTGCCAGCAGCTCCAGAGAGGGAGTGATCGATGAGCAGTTCTTC
TRBD1	.	TRBV20-1	16	TRBJ2-1	CSARPRDRGGVNEQFF	TGCAGTGCTCGCCCCCGGGACAGGGGTGGGGTCAATGAGCAGTTCTTC
TRBD2	.	TRBV5-1	15	TRBJ2-3	CASSPIAGDTDTQYF	TGCGCCAGCAGCCCGATCGCGGGGGACACAGATACGCAGTATTTT
.	.	TRBV30	13	TRBJ1-4	CAWSRQGGEKLFF	TGTGCCTGGAGTCGGCAGGGAGGTGAAAAACTGTTTTTT
.	.	TRBV2	13	TRBJ1-1	CASSGDGNTEAFF	TGTGCCAGCAGCGGCGACGGGAACACTGAAGCTTTCTTT
TRBD1	once	TRBV7-8	12	TRBJ1-2	CASSLEGAGYTF	TGTGCCAGCAGCTTAGAGGGGGCGGGCTACACCTTC
TRBD1	.	TRBV7-8	15	TRBJ2-7	CASSSIGQGIYEQYF	TGTGCCAGCAGCTCCATCGGACAGGGGATCTACGAGCAGTACTTC
.	once	TRBV20-1	16	TRBJ1-1	CSARDPPAGRDTEAFF	TGCAGTGCTAGAGATCCCCCCGCAGGCCGGGACACTGAAGCTTTCTTT
TRBD2	.	TRBV5-1	15	TRBJ2-7	CASSEERGASYEQYF	TGCGCCAGCAGCGAGGAGCGGGGGGCCTCCTACGAGCAGTACTTC
.	.	TRBV7-8	14	TRBJ2-1	CASSLASGYDEQFF	TGTGCCAGCAGCTTAGCGTCGGGGTACGATGAGCAGTTCTTC
.	.	TRBV20-1	12	TRBJ2-5	CSASVQTETQYF	TGCAGTGCTAGTGTCCAGACCGAGACCCAGTACTTC
TRBD1	few	TRBV27	13	TRBJ2-5	CASSSDRGETQYF	TGTGCCAGCAGTTCCGACAGGGGAGAGACCCAGTACTTC
.	.	TRBV27	13	TRBJ2-1	CASMSGRYDEQFF	TGTGCCAGCATGTCAGGGAGATATGATGAGCAGTTCTTC
.	.	TRBV20-1	16	TRBJ2-7	CSARDPPSTGSYEQYF	TGCAGTGCTAGAGACCCTCCATCGACGGGATCCTACGAGCAGTACTTC
.	.	TRBV29-1	14	TRBJ2-1	CSAPKDRAYNEQFF	TGCAGCGCTCCTAAGGACAGAGCCTACAATGAGCAGTTCTTC
.	.	TRBV11-2	15	TRBJ2-2	CASSLQGKITGELFF	TGTGCCAGCAGCCTACAGGGCAAAATCACCGGGGAGCTGTTTTTT
.	.	TRBV29-1	14	TRBJ1-3	CSVVTGLSGNTIYF	TGCAGCGTTGTAACGGGCCTCTCTGGAAACACCATATATTTT
.	.	TRBV20-1	15	TRBJ2-7	CSARDYGTSTYEQYF	TGCAGTGCTAGAGATTACGGGACCTCTACCTACGAGCAGTACTTC